The 15 T cell receptor beta chains reported below all come from one sample, sequenced in a study of T cell clonotyping in hematopoietic cell transplantation. Clones were read by immunoSEQ multiplex PCR, and TCRdb kept only the in-frame ones, dropping some. The sample gives under 20,000 clones, roughly 88% of which show up once; 8.4% is in the top ten. Time point here: recipient sample about 28 days before transplant, after cytoreduction. This material consisted of peripheral blood mononuclear cells, taken before stem cell transplant. The receptors were sampled from a middle-aged man with acute myeloid leukemia. Some clones in this sample may be carry-over from other donors' samples.

This clone has a single count. The rearrangement uses TRBV9 and TRBJ2-2, with 11 bases aligning to TRBD2. Trimming took 1 base from V and 0 from J; bases not matched to a gene: 5. The germline V gene encodes CDR1 SGDLS and CDR2 YYNGEE. This CDR3 spans 18 amino acids. Here the CDR3 DNA reads TGTGCCAGCAGCGTACTCAGTAGCGGGGGGGCGAACACCGGGGAGCTGTTTTTT. Translation gives CASSVLSSGGANTGELFF. The variable domain in full, completed from reference TRBV9 and TRBJ2-2, reads DSGVTQTPKHLITATGQRVTLRCSPRSGDLSVYWYQQSLDQGLQFLIQYYNGEERAKGNILERFSAQQFPDLHSELNLSSLELGDSALYFCASSVLSSGGANTGELFFGEGSRLTVL.

This clone was detected only once. The chain carries TRBV28 and TRBJ1-2, with 12 bases lining up with TRBD1. V lost 3 bases to trimming and J lost 7 bases; unmatched junction nucleotides: 3. Per germline, CDR1 MDHEN and CDR2 SYDVKM. The length of the CDR3 is 14 residues. The CDR3 here is CASSFQGQGAGYTF. In DNA form, the CDR3 reads TGTGCCAGCAGTTTCCAGGGACAGGGGGCTGGCTACACCTTC.

The chain joins TRBV2 to TRBJ2-7; 8 bases match TRBD1. This CDR3 region has 13 residues. Germline assignment: CDR1 SNHLY and CDR2 FYNNEI. With 6 bases clipped from V and 4 bases from J, the junction kept 5 bases outside the gene matches. The CDR3, as DNA: TGTGCCAGCAGGGACAGGGTTAGGTACGAGCAGTACTTC. Translating gives CASRDRVRYEQYF.

This clone was seen only once. The CDR3 DNA sequence: TGTGCCAGTAGCACCTATGGGGCTTGGGCTTTCTTT. Its protein product is CASSTYGAWAFF. This chain links TRBV19 with TRBJ1-1; a possible D gene is TRBD1 (5 bases). V lost 6 bases to trimming and J lost 11 bases, with 16 bases between them. From germline, CDR1 is LNHDA and CDR2 SQIVND (reference sequence). CDR3 length: 12 amino acids.

The chain is built from TRBV10-2 and TRBJ2-5; TRBD2 matches 8 bases. The germline gives CDR1 WSHSY, CDR2 SAAADI. There are 13 residues in the CDR3. The junction had 6 bases not matched to a gene; V was cut back by 8 bases and J by 4 bases. CDR3 DNA sequence: TGCGCCAGCCGGACTAGCTCCGGAGAGACCCAGTACTTC. Amino acids: CASRTSSGETQYF.

The chain combines TRBV29-1 with TRBJ1-1, with D tentatively TRBD1 (6 bases). The V gene lost 6 bases and the J gene lost 5 bases, with 16 bases spanning the gap. The CDR3 contains 13 residues. In germline, CDR1 is SQVTM, CDR2 ANQGSEA. In nucleotides, the CDR3 is TGCAGCGTCGACCGGTACAGGGATACTGAAGCTTTCTTT. Translation gives CSVDRYRDTEAFF.

This chain's CDR3 is CASIPVGTGLNTEAFF. Here the CDR3 DNA reads TGCGCCAGCATTCCTGTCGGGACAGGGTTGAACACTGAAGCTTTCTTT. The chain links TRBV4-1 to TRBJ1-1, with 9 bases aligning to TRBD1. CDR3 length equals 16 residues. Per germline, CDR1 MGHRA and CDR2 YSYEKL. The ends lost 7 bases at V and 0 bases at J; junction bases unmatched: 9.

The chain is built from TRBV7-9 and TRBJ2-2; TRBD2 is a possible D gene (6 bases). The V end lost 4 bases, the J end lost 4 bases, and 13 bases lay between the germline ends. CDR3 length: 15 amino acids. The germline V gene encodes CDR1 SEHNR and CDR2 FQNEAQ (reference sequence). For the CDR3, the DNA is TGTGCCAGCAGCTCCCGCGGGGCCCGCACCGGGGAGCTGTTTTTT. It specifies CASSSRGARTGELFF.

This clone was counted a single time. This chain joins TRBV27 and TRBJ2-2; TRBD2 matches 12 bases. From germline, CDR1 is MNHEY and CDR2 SMNVEV (reference sequence). Trimming removed 8 bases from V and 7 bases from J; junction bases left unmatched: 8. The CDR3 runs to 15 residues. The CDR3 is CASLAGGPLGGELFF. The CDR3 DNA sequence: TGTGCCAGCCTAGCGGGGGGGCCTCTCGGCGGGGAGCTGTTTTTT.

The rearrangement joins TRBV28 to TRBJ2-1; the D gene is possibly TRBD2 (7 bases). This CDR3 is 16 amino acids long. Germline V CDR1 and CDR2: MDHEN, SYDVKM. Trimming left V 3 bases short and J 0 bases short, with 12 bases between. In DNA form, the CDR3 reads TGTGCCAGCAGTTTTAAGGGGGGGGCCTCCTACAATGAGCAGTTCTTC. Amino acids: CASSFKGGASYNEQFF. Full variable domain (outside the CDR3, taken from reference TRBV28 and TRBJ2-1): DVKVTQSSRYLVKRTGEKVFLECVQDMDHENMFWYRQDPGLGLRLIYFSYDVKMKEKGDIPEGYSVSREKKERFSLILESASTNQTSMYLCASSFKGGASYNEQFFGPGTRLTVL.

This clone was seen once. This chain joins TRBV7-9 and TRBJ1-4; 7 positions match TRBD1. This CDR3 has 14 residues. V lost 7 bases, J lost 3 bases, and 5 bases stayed unmatched. The V gene's germline CDR1 is SEHNR and CDR2 FQNEAQ (reference sequence). Here the CDR3 reads CASTRDRSNEKLFF. CDR3 DNA: TGTGCCAGCACCAGGGACAGATCTAATGAAAAACTGTTTTTT. The full variable domain, with the rest looked up from reference TRBV7-9 and TRBJ1-4, is DTGVSQNPRHKITKRGQNVTFRCDPISEHNRLYWYRQTLGQGPEFLTYFQNEAQLEKSRLLSDRFSAERPKGSFSTLEIQRTEQGDSAMYLCASTRDRSNEKLFFGSGTQLSVL.

This rearrangement joins TRBV9 to TRBJ2-7; D tentatively fits TRBD1 or TRBD2 (7 bases each). V lost 4 bases, J lost 2 bases, and 13 bases lay in between. Per germline, CDR1 SGDLS and CDR2 YYNGEE. The CDR3 is made up of 14 amino acids. The CDR3 nucleotides are TGTGCCAGCAGCCCAGGGGGAGGGACCTACGAGCAGTACTTC. Translated, it gives CASSPGGGTYEQYF. Together with reference TRBV9 and TRBJ2-7, the CDR3 gives the full variable domain: DSGVTQTPKHLITATGQRVTLRCSPRSGDLSVYWYQQSLDQGLQFLIQYYNGEERAKGNILERFSAQQFPDLHSELNLSSLELGDSALYFCASSPGGGTYEQYFGPGTRLTVT.

The chain combines TRBV5-1 with TRBJ2-1, with 8 positions matching TRBD2. V trimming: 4 bases; J trimming: 4 bases; junction bases outside the gene matches: 10. Germline V gene data show CDR1 as SGHRS and CDR2 as YFSETQ. This CDR3 spans 16 amino acids. DNA for the CDR3: TGCGCCAGCAGCCCGCTACGCGGGGGGATTTACAATGAGCAGTTCTTC. It codes for CASSPLRGGIYNEQFF.

The genes are TRBV7-8 and TRBJ1-6; weak D call: TRBD1 (5 bases). The length of the CDR3 is 15 residues. Trimming left V 1 base short and J 2 bases short, with 6 bases between. The germline V gene encodes CDR1 SGHVS and CDR2 FQNEAQ. CDR3 sequence: CASSLDRPYNSPLHF. DNA of the CDR3: TGTGCCAGCAGCTTAGACAGGCCCTATAATTCACCCCTCCACTTT.

The V call is TRBV6-5, the J call TRBJ2-7; no clear D. This CDR3 region has 15 residues. With 0 bases removed from V and 1 base from J, the gap between germline ends came to 10 bases. Germline V gene sequence: CDR1 MNHEY, CDR2 SVGAGI. The CDR3 bases are TGTGCCAGCAGTTACTCGAGCCCTTATTCCTACGAGCAGTACTTC. It specifies CASSYSSPYSYEQYF.